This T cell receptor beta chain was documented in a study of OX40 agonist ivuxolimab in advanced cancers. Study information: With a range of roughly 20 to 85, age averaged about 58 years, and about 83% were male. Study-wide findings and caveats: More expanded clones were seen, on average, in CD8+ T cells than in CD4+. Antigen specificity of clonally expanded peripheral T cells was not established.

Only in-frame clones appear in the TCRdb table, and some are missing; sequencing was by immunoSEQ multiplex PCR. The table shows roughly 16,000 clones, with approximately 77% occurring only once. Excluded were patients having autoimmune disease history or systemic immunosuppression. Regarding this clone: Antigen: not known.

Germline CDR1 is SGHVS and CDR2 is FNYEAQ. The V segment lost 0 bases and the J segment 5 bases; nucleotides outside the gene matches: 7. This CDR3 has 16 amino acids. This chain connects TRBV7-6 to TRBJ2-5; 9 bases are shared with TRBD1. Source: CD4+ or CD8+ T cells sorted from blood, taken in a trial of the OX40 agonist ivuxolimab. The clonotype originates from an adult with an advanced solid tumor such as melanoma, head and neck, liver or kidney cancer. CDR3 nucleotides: TGTGCCAGCAGCTTAGCAGCCCGACAGGGGGGGGAGACCCAGTACTTC. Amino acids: CASSLAARQGGETQYF.